The 20 T cell receptor beta chains reported below all come from one sample, sequenced in a study of regulatory T cells in long-lasting Graves disease. Time point: persistent/refractory GD, antithyroid drugs over 5 years with positive TRAb. PBMCs were the source of the RNA used for TCR sequencing. Building the TCR beta libraries relied on iRepertoire HTBI primers, and CDR3 regions underwent Arm-PCR. Via MiXCR, TCRdb re-called the multiplex PCR reads, giving one row per CDR3 protein. The profile shows around 300,000 distinct CDR3 sequences, approximately 20% of them singletons. The sequencing used peripheral blood mononuclear cells (PBMCs), collected when the disease was refractory, from a patient treated with antithyroid drugs. All receptors come from a female donor with Graves disease.

The sample holds a few counts of this clonotype. The chain couples TRBV10-3 to TRBJ2-1, with 8 bases matching TRBD2. This CDR3 contains 12 residues. The V gene's germline CDR1 is ENHRY and CDR2 SYGVKD. The V and J ends lost 10 bases and 9 bases, in that order; junction bases with no gene match: 8. The CDR3 loop is CATDSGTGEQFF. The CDR3, as DNA: TGTGCCACCGATAGCGGGACGGGTGAGCAGTTCTTC.

This clonotype was counted ten times or more. This chain links TRBV11-2 with TRBJ2-2; the match to TRBD1 covers 7 bases. The V and J ends lost 5 bases and 8 bases, in that order; junction bases with no gene match: 11. CDR1 and CDR2 from the germline V gene are SGHAT and FQNNGV. The CDR3 totals 15 residues. The CDR3 region is CASSKHRGRAGELFF. The DNA for the CDR3 is TGTGCCAGCAGCAAACACAGGGGAAGAGCGGGGGAGCTGTTTTTT.

The rearrangement uses TRBV20-1 and TRBJ2-7; D call uncertain. V lost 1 base and J lost 3, with 22 bases in between. The CDR3 length is 17 residues. Germline CDR1 reads DFQATT; CDR2 reads SNEGSKA (reference sequence). The CDR3 DNA is TGCAGTGCTAGAGGTAAGACTCGGGCGTCGGATAACTACGAGCAGTACTTC. Protein sequence: CSARGKTRASDNYEQYF.

The rearrangement uses TRBV13 and TRBJ1-1; a weak D match, TRBD1 (6 bases). Trimming took off 8 bases at V and 6 bases at J, with 13 bases between the two ends. The CDR3 consists of 12 residues. Per germline, CDR1 PRHDT and CDR2 FYEKMQ (reference sequence). The CDR3 sequence is CASGRGSPEAFF. For the CDR3, the DNA is TGTGCCAGCGGCAGGGGATCCCCTGAAGCTTTCTTT.

This clonotype was counted ten times or more. The chain recombines TRBV28 with TRBJ1-4, with TRBD1 as a possible D gene (6 bases). This CDR3 comprises 13 residues. Germline V gene data show CDR1 as MDHEN and CDR2 as SYDVKM. The ends were cut back, 5 bases at V and 8 bases at J, with 12 bases in the middle. CDR3 sequence reads: CASSRQDHEKLFF. Written as DNA, the CDR3 is TGTGCCAGCAGTAGACAGGACCACGAAAAACTGTTTTTT.

This clonotype was picked up many times. This chain uses TRBV20-1 with TRBJ1-6, with 7 positions matching TRBD1. This CDR3 comprises 16 residues. The junction had 15 bases not matched to a gene; V was cut back by 6 bases and J by 7 bases. Germline lookup yields CDR1 DFQATT and CDR2 SNEGSKA (reference sequence). CDR3 DNA: TGCAGTGCCCTTGGGTCTTCGGGACAGATAAATTCACCCCTCCACTTT. This sequence encodes CSALGSSGQINSPLHF.

This chain joins TRBV15 and TRBJ1-3, with unresolved D. The germline V and J ends were trimmed by 5 bases and 2 bases, with 16 bases remaining between them. From germline, CDR1 is LNHNV and CDR2 YYDKDF (reference sequence). This CDR3 has 16 amino acids. CDR3 residues: CATSGRVGIPGNTIYF. The CDR3 DNA sequence: TGTGCCACCAGCGGTAGGGTTGGGATCCCTGGAAACACCATATATTTT.

V gene TRBV12-3 or TRBV12-4 combines with J gene TRBJ1-5, with a weak D call TRBD1 (5 bases). CDR3 size: 15 residues. Deletions cut 6 bases from V and 1 base from J, with 13 bases between. The CDR3, as DNA: TGTGCCAGCAGGGGGGGAGGGATGAGCAATCAGCCCCAGCATTTT. Its protein product is CASRGGGMSNQPQHF.

The chain joins TRBV3-1 to TRBJ2-1; 7 nucleotides line up with TRBD2. In germline, CDR1 is LGHDT, CDR2 YNNKEL (reference sequence). V shed 1 base, J shed 5 bases, and the junction held 5 bases outside the gene matches. CDR3 length: 15 residues. The CDR3 nucleotides read TGTGCCAGCAGCCAAGGTCGGAGCGGGAACAATGAGCAGTTCTTC. Encoded protein: CASSQGRSGNNEQFF.

This clonotype was observed many times. The rearrangement joins TRBV28 to TRBJ2-7, with 12 nucleotides matching TRBD2. This CDR3 contains 16 residues. V gave up 5 bases and J gave up 2 bases; unmatched junction bases: 7. The germline V gene has CDR1 MDHEN and CDR2 SYDVKM. In nucleotides, the CDR3 is TGTGCCAGCAGTGCTCGGACTAGCGGGGCAACCTACGAGCAGTACTTC. It codes for CASSARTSGATYEQYF.

In this sample, this clonotype turned up many times. The CDR3 nucleotides are TGTGCCAGCAGTTACTCGGCGGGGCCCTACGAGCAGTACTTC. Protein sequence: CASSYSAGPYEQYF. The rearrangement joins TRBV6-5 to TRBJ2-7; a possible D gene is TRBD2 (6 bases). This CDR3 is 14 amino acids long. Looked up from germline, CDR1 is MNHEY and CDR2 is SVGAGI. Trimming removed 0 bases from V and 2 bases from J, with 8 bases in between.

The chain employs TRBV11-2 and TRBJ2-2, with a weak D call TRBD2 (6 bases). V was cut by 2 bases and J by 2 bases, with 12 bases left in between. CDR3 size: 16 residues. Germline assignment: CDR1 SGHAT and CDR2 FQNNGV. The CDR3 region is CASSLSDYKNTGELFF. As DNA, the CDR3 is TGTGCCAGCAGCTTATCGGACTACAAAAACACCGGGGAGCTGTTTTTT.

The chain recombines TRBV4-1 with TRBJ1-1; no definite D call. Germline CDR1 reads MGHRA; CDR2 reads YSYEKL. The CDR3 is 13 residues long. The germline V and J ends were trimmed by 3 bases and 8 bases, with 13 bases remaining between them. CDR3 DNA sequence: TGCGCCAGCAGCCATAGATTGGACGGGGAAGCTTTCTTT. The encoded protein is CASSHRLDGEAFF.

The rearrangement uses TRBV28 and TRBJ2-2; TRBD1 might be the D (7 bases). This CDR3 comprises 15 residues. V was trimmed by 5 bases and J by 4 bases, leaving 14 bases between them. CDR1 is MDHEN and CDR2 is SYDVKM in the germline V gene. The chain's CDR3 is CASSESRGVTGELFF. In nucleotides, the CDR3 is TGTGCCAGCAGTGAAAGCAGGGGGGTCACCGGGGAGCTGTTTTTT.

A single count supports this clonotype. A read error is possible here, since a much larger clone lies one base away. The chain couples TRBV9 to TRBJ2-7, with 10 positions matching TRBD2. The CDR3 runs to 15 residues. Looked up from germline, CDR1 is SGDLS and CDR2 is YYNGEE. CDR3 residues: CAGSVGLAGVYEQYF. The DNA for the CDR3 is TGTGCCGGCAGCGTTGGCCTAGCGGGAGTATACGAGCAGTACTTC.

This clonotype was seen ten or more times. The chain employs TRBV15 and TRBJ1-6; unclear D gene. CDR3 length: 15 amino acids. V was pared by 0 bases and J by 8 bases, with 11 bases between. Germline values: CDR1 LNHNV, CDR2 YYDKDF (reference sequence). CDR3 sequence reads: CATSRDPAGDSPLHF. The CDR3 DNA follows: TGTGCCACCAGCAGAGATCCGGCAGGAGATTCACCCCTCCACTTT.

This clonotype was detected only a few times. V and J are TRBV4-1 and TRBJ2-6; 7 positions match TRBD1. The V and J ends lost 3 bases and 0 bases, in that order; junction bases with no gene match: 2. Germline CDR1 MGHRA, CDR2 YSYEKL. The CDR3 is 16 residues long. CDR3 nucleotides: TGCGCCAGCAGCCATGACAGGGCCTCTGGGGCCAACGTCCTGACTTTC. The encoded protein is CASSHDRASGANVLTF.

The J gene is TRBJ2-2, the V gene TRBV6-2 or TRBV6-3, with TRBD2 matching 7 bases. The J segment lost 1 base and the V segment lost 6 bases, leaving 5 bases of the junction unmatched. From germline, CDR1 is MNHEY and CDR2 SVGEGT. The CDR3 sequence is 15 residues long. As DNA, the CDR3 is TGTGCCAGCAGGGGGGACTACATGAACACCGGGGAGCTGTTTTTT. This sequence encodes CASRGDYMNTGELFF.

This clonotype was counted at least ten times. The chain employs TRBV28 and TRBJ1-2; perhaps TRBD1 as D (5 bases). Looked up from germline, CDR1 is MDHEN and CDR2 is SYDVKM. The CDR3 covers 16 residues. Trimming took off 5 bases at V and 2 bases at J, with 18 bases between the two ends. CDR3 DNA sequence: TGTGCCAGCAGTCTACCCGACCGGGGCCCCAACTATGGCTACACCTTC. As protein: CASSLPDRGPNYGYTF.

This clonotype was detected ten times or more. The genes are TRBV6-5 and TRBJ2-1; D might be TRBD2 (6 bases). The CDR3 spans 14 residues. Germline assignment: CDR1 MNHEY and CDR2 SVGAGI. Trimming took 2 bases from V and 8 from J, leaving 13 bases between them. In DNA, the CDR3 is TGTGCCAGCAGTTACGGAGGGCCCGGGGATGAGCAGTTCTTC. Amino acids: CASSYGGPGDEQFF.